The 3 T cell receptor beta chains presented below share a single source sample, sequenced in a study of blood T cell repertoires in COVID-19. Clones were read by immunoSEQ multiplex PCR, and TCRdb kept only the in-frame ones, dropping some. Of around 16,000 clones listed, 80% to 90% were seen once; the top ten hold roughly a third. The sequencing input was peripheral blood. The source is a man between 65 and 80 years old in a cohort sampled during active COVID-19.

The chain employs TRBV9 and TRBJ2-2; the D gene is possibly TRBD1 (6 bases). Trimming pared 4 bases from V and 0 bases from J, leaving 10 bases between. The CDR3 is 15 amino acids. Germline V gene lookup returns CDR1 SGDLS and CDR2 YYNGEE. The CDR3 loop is CASSSRTANTGELFF. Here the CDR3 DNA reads TGTGCCAGCAGCTCGAGGACAGCGAACACCGGGGAGCTGTTTTTT. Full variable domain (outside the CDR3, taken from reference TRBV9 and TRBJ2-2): DSGVTQTPKHLITATGQRVTLRCSPRSGDLSVYWYQQSLDQGLQFLIQYYNGEERAKGNILERFSAQQFPDLHSELNLSSLELGDSALYFCASSSRTANTGELFFGEGSRLTVL.

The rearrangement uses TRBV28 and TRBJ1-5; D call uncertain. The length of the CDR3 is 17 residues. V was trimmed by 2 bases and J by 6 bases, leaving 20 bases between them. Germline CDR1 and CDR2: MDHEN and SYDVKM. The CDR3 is CASSLGAGEGSGQPQHF. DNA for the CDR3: TGTGCCAGCAGTTTAGGTGCGGGCGAGGGCTCCGGTCAGCCCCAGCATTTT.

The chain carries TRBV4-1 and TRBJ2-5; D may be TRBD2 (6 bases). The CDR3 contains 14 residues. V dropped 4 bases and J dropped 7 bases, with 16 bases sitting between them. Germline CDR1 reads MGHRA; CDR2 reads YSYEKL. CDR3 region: CASSPLGGLGTQYF. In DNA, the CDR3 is TGCGCCAGCAGCCCCCTCGGGGGTTTGGGGACCCAGTACTTC.